The source of this T cell receptor beta chain is a study of cytomegalovirus exposure and HLA in healthy donors. Turning to the study itself: A prior analysis found 117 million unique TCR beta sequences from about 179 million T cells.

PCR used 60 Vbeta primers and 13 Jbeta primers. The protocol was immunoSEQ multiplex PCR, while the TCRdb copy is restricted to in-frame clones and leaves out a portion. There are 120,000 to 150,000 clones in the sample; 64% occur only once, and less than 3.5% lies in the top ten. Overall study findings and caveats: 16,951 TCR beta sequences were associated with HLA alleles at 0.05 false discovery rate in a later analysis. An observed cluster of highly shared sequence variants was recorded as a likely sequencing artifact.

As for this clone: Its specificity is unknown.

The V end was cut by 6 bases, the J end by 0 bases, with 6 bases between. Germline assignment: CDR1 MNHEY and CDR2 SVGAGI. The CDR3 extends over 13 amino acids. This receptor was obtained from a woman aged 30 to 39 in good health and CMV-seropositive. The rearrangement links TRBV6-5 to TRBJ1-3; no reliable D call. Sample: PBMCs. CDR3 region: CASRRASGNTIYF. DNA for the CDR3: TGTGCCAGCAGGAGGGCCTCTGGAAACACCATATATTTT.